This TCR beta chain is from a study of CD8 T cells in Susac syndrome. Points from the study as a whole: Clonal expansion involving Susac CD8+ cells peaked in TEMRA cells and active patients.

An amount of RNA that ranged from roughly 0.5 to 1 ug was reverse transcribed with random hexamers. The CDR3 of TCR beta was amplified by immunoSEQ multiplex PCR across 54 Vbeta and 13 Jbeta. TCRdb used MiXCR to reprocess the immunoSEQ multiplex PCR reads, holding one entry per CDR3 protein. Among around 150,000 distinct CDR3 sequences listed, approximately 95% were seen once. V gave up 2 bases and J gave up 8 bases, with 13 bases separating them. This CDR3 spans 14 amino acids. Details on this clonotype: Its antigen is not known.

This sequence originates from a human donor with Susac syndrome. The sample taken for sequencing was CD8+ T cells from PBMCs. The rearrangement joins TRBV12-3 or TRBV12-4 to TRBJ2-1; D gene ambiguous. The CDR3 DNA follows: TGTGCCAGCAGTTTAAGTATATCCCTCCATGAGCAGTTCTTC. It is translated as CASSLSISLHEQFF.